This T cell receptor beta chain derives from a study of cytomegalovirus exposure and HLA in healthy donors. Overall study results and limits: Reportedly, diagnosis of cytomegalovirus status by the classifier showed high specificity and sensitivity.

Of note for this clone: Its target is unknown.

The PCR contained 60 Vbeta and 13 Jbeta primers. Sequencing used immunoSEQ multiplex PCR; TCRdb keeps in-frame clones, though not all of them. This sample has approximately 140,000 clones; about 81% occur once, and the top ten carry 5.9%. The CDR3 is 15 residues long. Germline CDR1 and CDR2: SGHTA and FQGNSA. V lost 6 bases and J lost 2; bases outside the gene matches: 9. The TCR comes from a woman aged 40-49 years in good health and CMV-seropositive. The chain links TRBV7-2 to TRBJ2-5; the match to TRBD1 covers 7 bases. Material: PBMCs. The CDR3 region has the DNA TGTGCCAGCAGGGATACAGGGGTGTTACAAGAGACCCAGTACTTC. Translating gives CASRDTGVLQETQYF. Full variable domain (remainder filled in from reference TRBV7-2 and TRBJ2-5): GAGVSQSPSNKVTEKGKDVELRCDPISGHTALYWYRQSLGQGLEFLIYFQGNSAPDKSGLPSDRFSAERTGGSVSTLTIQRTQQEDSAVYLCASRDTGVLQETQYFGPGTRLLVL.